Listed below are T cell receptor beta chains from one sample, sequenced in a study of monozygotic twins with inflammatory bowel disease. TCRdb re-called the 5' RACE reads and shows each CDR3 protein once, DNA omitted. This sample's clone table lists over 150,000 distinct CDR3 sequences. The source material was blood. The receptors were sampled from a human donor with ulcerative colitis or Crohn's disease, or a healthy co-twin of an affected twin (not recorded which). Both conserved end residues are part of each CDR3.

CDR3: CASSLGTGPTDTQYF
J: TRBJ2-3
V: TRBV7-6

CDR3: CSVLPTRQGHEQYF
J: TRBJ2-7
V: TRBV29-1

CDR3: CASSPALMEVDYEQYF
J: TRBJ2-7
V: TRBV3-1

CDR3: CASSLTTGQGYNEQFF
J: TRBJ2-1
V: TRBV28

CDR3: CASGRASGSSRPPNEQFF
J: TRBJ2-1
V: TRBV5-1

CDR3: CASSFGQTQYF
J: TRBJ2-5
V: TRBV11-2

CDR3: CASSQEQGSNQPQHF
J: TRBJ1-5
V: TRBV4-2

CDR3: CATTGFGSPLHF
J: TRBJ1-6
V: TRBV28

CDR3: CASSLTNEKLFF
J: TRBJ1-4
V: TRBV5-5

CDR3: CASSSRDSVSDTQYF
J: TRBJ2-3
V: TRBV28

CDR3: CASSLRTGLNEQFF
J: TRBJ2-1
V: TRBV6-1

CDR3: CASRHSGRADTQYF
J: TRBJ2-3
V: TRBV19

CDR3: CSARDPRLVIGTDTQYF
J: TRBJ2-3
V: TRBV20-1

CDR3: CSGHKGLVPDTQYF
J: TRBJ2-3
V: TRBV20-1

CDR3: CASSYSGLDGQFF
J: TRBJ2-1
V: TRBV6-2/TRBV6-3

CDR3: CASSYSKLAGGSYTYEQYF
J: TRBJ2-7
V: TRBV6-5

CDR3: CASSSTDNYGYTF
J: TRBJ1-2
V: TRBV18

CDR3: CASGQGNIQYF
J: TRBJ2-4
V: TRBV6-5

CDR3: CASSYGGTSGNRRNEQFF
J: TRBJ2-1
V: TRBV6-2/TRBV6-3

CDR3: CASSSAAGYEQYF
J: TRBJ2-7
V: TRBV5-1

CDR3: CSAGTGGAYEQYF
J: TRBJ2-7
V: TRBV29-1

CDR3: CSARDKFRVYEQYF
J: TRBJ2-7
V: TRBV20-1

CDR3: CASGGLNNEQFF
J: TRBJ2-1
V: TRBV12-5

CDR3: CASSSLRTASYGYTF
J: TRBJ1-2
V: TRBV19